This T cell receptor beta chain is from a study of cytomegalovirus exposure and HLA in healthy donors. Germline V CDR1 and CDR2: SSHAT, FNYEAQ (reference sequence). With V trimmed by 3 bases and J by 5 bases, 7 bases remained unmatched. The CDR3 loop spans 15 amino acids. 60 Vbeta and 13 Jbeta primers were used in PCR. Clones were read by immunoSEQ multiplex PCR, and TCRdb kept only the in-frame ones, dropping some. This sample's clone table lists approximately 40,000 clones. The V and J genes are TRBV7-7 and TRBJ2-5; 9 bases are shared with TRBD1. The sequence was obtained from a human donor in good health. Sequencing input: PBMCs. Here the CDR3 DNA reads TGTGCCAGCAGCTTGGGACAGGGAGGATGGGAGACCCAGTACTTC. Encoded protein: CASSLGQGGWETQYF.